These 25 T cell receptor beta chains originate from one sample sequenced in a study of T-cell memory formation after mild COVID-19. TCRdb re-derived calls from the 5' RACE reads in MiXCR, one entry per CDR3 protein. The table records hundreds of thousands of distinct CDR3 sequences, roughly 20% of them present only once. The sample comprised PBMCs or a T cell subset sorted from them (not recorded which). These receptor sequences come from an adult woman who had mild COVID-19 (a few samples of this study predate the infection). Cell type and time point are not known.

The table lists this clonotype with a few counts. Written as DNA, the CDR3 is TGTGCCAGCAGCTCCGGACCGTTCACGGATACGCAGTATTTT. As protein: CASSSGPFTDTQYF. The genes are TRBV7-2 and TRBJ2-3; D gene uncertain. From germline, CDR1 is SGHTA and CDR2 FQGNSA. The CDR3 totals 14 residues. The ends were cut back, 4 bases at V and 6 bases at J, with 14 bases in the middle.

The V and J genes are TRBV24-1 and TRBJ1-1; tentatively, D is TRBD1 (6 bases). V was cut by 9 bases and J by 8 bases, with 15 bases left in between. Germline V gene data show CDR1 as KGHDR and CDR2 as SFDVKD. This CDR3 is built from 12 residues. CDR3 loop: CATVDPQGEAFF. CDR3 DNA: TGTGCCACCGTTGATCCACAGGGCGAAGCTTTCTTT.

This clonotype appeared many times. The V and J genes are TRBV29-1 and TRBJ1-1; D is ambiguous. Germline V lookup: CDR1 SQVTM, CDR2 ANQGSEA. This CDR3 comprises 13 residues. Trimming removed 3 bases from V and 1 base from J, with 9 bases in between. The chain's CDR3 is CSVEEHRNTEAFF. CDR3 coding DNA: TGCAGCGTTGAGGAGCACAGGAACACTGAAGCTTTCTTT.

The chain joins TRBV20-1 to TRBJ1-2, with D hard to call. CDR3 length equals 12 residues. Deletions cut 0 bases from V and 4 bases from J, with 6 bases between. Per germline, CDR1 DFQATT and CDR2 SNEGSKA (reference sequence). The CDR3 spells CSARDFTYGYTF. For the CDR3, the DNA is TGCAGTGCTAGAGATTTCACCTATGGCTACACCTTC.

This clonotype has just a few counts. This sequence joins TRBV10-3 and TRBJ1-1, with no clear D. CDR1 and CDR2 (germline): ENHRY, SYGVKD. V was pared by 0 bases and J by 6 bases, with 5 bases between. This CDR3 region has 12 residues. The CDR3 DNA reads TGTGCCATCAGTGAGTCTTATGCTGAAGCTTTCTTT. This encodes CAISESYAEAFF.

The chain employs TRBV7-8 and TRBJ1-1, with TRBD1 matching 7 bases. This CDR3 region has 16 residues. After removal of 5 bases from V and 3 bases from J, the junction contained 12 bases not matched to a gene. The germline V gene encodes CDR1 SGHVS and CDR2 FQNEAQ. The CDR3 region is CASSPNRGGGYTEAFF. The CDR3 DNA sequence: TGTGCCAGCAGCCCCAACAGGGGAGGAGGTTACACTGAAGCTTTCTTT.

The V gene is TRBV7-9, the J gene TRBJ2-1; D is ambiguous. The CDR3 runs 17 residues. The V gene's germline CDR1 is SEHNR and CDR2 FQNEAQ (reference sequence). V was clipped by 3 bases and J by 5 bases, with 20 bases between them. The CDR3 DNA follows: TGTGCCAGCAGCTTTAGCTCAATCGGTAGGGCCCACAATGAGCAGTTCTTC. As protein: CASSFSSIGRAHNEQFF.

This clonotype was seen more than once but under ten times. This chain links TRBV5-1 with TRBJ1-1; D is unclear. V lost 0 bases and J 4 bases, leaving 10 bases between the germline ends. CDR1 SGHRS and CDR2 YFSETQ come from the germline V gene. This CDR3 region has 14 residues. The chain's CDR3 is CASSLAGVITEAFF. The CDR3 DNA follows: TGCGCCAGCAGCTTGGCCGGGGTCATCACTGAAGCTTTCTTT.

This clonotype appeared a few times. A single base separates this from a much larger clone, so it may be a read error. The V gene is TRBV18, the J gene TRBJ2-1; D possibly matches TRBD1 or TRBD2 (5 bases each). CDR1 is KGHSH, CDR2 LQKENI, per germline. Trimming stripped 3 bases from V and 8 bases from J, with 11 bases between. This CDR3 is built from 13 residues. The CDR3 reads CASSPTGADEQFF. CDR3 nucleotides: TGTGCCAGCTCACCTACCGGGGCGGATGAGCAGTTCTTC.

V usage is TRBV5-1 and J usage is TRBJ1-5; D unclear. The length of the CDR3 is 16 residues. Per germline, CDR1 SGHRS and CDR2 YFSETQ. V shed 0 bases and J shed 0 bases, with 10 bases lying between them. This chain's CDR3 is CASSLGAGSSNQPQHF. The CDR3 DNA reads TGCGCCAGCAGCTTGGGGGCGGGGAGTAGCAATCAGCCCCAGCATTTT.

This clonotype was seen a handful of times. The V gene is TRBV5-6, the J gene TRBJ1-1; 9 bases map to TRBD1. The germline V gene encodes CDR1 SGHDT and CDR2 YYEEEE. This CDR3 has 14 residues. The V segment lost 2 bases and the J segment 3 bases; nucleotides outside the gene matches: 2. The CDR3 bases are TGTGCCAGCAGCTTACAGGGGGCGGACACTGAAGCTTTCTTT. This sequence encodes CASSLQGADTEAFF.

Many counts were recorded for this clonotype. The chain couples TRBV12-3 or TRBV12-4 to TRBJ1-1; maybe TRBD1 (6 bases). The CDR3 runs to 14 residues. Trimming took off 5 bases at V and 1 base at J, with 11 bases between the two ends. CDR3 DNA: TGTGCCAGCAGTCCCAGAGGGGGGAACACTGAAGCTTTCTTT. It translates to CASSPRGGNTEAFF.

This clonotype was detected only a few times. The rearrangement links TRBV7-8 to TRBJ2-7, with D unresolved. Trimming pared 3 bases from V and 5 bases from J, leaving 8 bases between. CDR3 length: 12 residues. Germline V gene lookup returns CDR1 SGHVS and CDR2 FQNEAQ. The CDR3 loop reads CASSFSGNEQYF. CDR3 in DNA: TGTGCCAGCAGCTTTTCGGGCAACGAGCAGTACTTC. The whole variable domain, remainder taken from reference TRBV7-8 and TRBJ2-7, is GAGVSQSPRYKVAKRGQDVALRCDPISGHVSLFWYQQALGQGPEFLTYFQNEAQLDKSGLPSDRFFAERPEGSVSTLKIQRTQQEDSAVYLCASSFSGNEQYFGPGTRLTVT.

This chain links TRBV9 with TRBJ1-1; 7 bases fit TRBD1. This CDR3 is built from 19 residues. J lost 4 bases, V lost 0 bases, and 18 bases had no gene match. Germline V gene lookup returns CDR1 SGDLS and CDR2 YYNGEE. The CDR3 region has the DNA TGTGCCAGCAGCGTAGCTTCACCGCAGGGGACCCCAGGGGGCACTGAAGCTTTCTTT. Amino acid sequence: CASSVASPQGTPGGTEAFF.

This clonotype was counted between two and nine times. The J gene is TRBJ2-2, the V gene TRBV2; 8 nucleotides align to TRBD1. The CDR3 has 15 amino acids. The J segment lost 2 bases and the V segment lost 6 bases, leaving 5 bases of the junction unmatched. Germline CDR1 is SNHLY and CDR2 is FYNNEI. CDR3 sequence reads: CASSATGANTGELFF. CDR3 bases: TGTGCCAGCAGCGCGACAGGGGCAAACACCGGGGAGCTGTTTTTT. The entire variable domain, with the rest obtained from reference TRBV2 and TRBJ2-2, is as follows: EPEVTQTPSHQVTQMGQEVILRCVPISNHLYFYWYRQILGQKVEFLVSFYNNEISEKSEIFDDQFSVERPDGSNFTLKIRSTKLEDSAMYFCASSATGANTGELFFGEGSRLTVL.

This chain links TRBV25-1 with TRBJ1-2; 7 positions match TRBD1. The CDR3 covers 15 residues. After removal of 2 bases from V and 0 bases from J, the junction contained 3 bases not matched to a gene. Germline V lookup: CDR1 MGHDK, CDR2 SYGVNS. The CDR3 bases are TGTGCCAGCAGTGAAGCAACAGGGGCTAACTATGGCTACACCTTC. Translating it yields CASSEATGANYGYTF.

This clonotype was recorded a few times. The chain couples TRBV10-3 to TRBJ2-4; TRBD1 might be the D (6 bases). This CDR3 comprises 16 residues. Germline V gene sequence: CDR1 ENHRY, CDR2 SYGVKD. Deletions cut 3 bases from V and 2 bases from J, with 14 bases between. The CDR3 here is CAISENPDRSKNIQYF. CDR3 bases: TGTGCCATCAGTGAAAACCCCGACAGGTCCAAAAACATTCAGTACTTC.

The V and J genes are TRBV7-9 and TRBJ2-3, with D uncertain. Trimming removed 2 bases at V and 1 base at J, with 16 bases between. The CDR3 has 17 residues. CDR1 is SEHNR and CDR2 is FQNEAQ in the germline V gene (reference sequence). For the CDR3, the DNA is TGTGCCAGCAGCTTATGGCCCCCCAGCGCCCGCACAGATACGCAGTATTTT. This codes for CASSLWPPSARTDTQYF.

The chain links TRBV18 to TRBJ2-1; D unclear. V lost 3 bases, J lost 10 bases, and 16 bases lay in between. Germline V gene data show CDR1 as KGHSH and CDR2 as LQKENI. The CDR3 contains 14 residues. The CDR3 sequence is CASSPPTGENEQFF. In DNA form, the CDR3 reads TGTGCCAGCTCACCCCCCACGGGCGAGAACGAGCAGTTCTTC.

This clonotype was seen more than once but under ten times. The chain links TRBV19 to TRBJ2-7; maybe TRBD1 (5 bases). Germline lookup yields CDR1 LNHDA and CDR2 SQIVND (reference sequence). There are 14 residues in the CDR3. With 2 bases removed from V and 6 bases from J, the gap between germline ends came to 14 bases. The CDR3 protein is CASSILRQGGEQYF. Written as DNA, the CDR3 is TGTGCCAGTAGTATACTTCGGCAGGGCGGCGAGCAGTACTTC.

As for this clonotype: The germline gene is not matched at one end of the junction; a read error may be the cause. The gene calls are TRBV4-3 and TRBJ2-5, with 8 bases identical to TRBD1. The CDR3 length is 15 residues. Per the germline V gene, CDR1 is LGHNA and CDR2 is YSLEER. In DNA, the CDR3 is TGCGCCAGCAGCCGAGGACAGGGAACCCAAGAGAACCAGTACTTC. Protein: CASSRGQGTQENQYF.

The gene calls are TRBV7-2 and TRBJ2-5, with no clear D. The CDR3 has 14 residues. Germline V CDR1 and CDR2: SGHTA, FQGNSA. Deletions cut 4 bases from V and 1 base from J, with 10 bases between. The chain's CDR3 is CASSSYGFQETQYF. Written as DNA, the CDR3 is TGTGCCAGCAGCTCGTACGGGTTCCAAGAGACCCAGTACTTC.

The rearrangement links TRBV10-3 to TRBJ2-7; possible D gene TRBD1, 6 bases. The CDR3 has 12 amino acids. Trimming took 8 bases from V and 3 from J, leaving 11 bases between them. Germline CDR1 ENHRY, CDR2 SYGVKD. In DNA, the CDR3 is TGTGCCATCGGGGGCACAGTCTACGAGCAGTACTTC. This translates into CAIGGTVYEQYF.

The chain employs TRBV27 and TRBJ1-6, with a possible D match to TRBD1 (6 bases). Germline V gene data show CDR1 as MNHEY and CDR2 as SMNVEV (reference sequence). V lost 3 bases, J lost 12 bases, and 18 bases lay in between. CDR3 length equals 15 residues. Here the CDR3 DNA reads TGTGCCAGCAGTTTCTACGGGACGGACAGTCTACCCCTCCACTTT. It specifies CASSFYGTDSLPLHF.

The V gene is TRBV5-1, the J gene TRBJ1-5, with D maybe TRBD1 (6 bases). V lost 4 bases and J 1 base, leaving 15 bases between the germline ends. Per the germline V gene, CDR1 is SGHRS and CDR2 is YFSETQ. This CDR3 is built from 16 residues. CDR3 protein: CASSLGGGASNQPQHF. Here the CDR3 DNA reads TGCGCCAGCAGCCTCGGGGGGGGCGCGAGCAATCAGCCCCAGCATTTT.